Given below is one T cell receptor (beta chain) in context. Trimming at V came to 5 bases and at J to 1 base, leaving 6 bases not matched to a gene. The V gene's germline CDR1 is MGHRA and CDR2 YSYEKL. The CDR3 length is 15 residues. In the study's own analysis: Nucleated cell counts were estimated from reference gene primer amplification. Method: immunoSEQ multiplex PCR; TCRdb's copy keeps in-frame clones and lacks some. D and trimming were read from the DNA, whereas the V and J calls and clone size are those reported in that table. Seen here are 70,000 to 80,000 clones, approximately 86% observed once, and the top ten hold under 15%. This sample stems from a study of blood T cell repertoires in COVID-19. About the research overall: Some COVID-19 samples were acute and others convalescent; all came from the United States, Italy and Spain. The analysed material was cDNA or gDNA that came from T cells, B-cell-depleted T cells, or PBMCs.

The sample taken for sequencing was peripheral blood. The genes are TRBV4-1 and TRBJ2-7; 9 nucleotides agree with TRBD1. The receptor was derived from an older woman with acute or convalescent COVID-19. The CDR3 loop reads CASSAVGTGSYEQYF. The DNA of the CDR3 is TGCGCCAGCAGCGCCGTAGGGACAGGGTCCTACGAGCAGTACTTC.